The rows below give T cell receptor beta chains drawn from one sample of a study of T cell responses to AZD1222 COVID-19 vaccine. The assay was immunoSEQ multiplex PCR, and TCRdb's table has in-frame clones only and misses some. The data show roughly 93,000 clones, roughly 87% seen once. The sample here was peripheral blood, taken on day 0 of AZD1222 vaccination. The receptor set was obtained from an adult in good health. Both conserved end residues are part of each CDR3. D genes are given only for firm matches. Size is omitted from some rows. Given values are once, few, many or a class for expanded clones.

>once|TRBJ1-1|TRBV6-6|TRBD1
CASSGIRGVGAEAFF
TGTGCCAGCAGTGGAATCAGGGGGGTTGGCGCTGAAGCTTTCTTT
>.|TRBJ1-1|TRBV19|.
CASKRFREGTEAFF
TGTGCCAGTAAGAGATTTAGGGAAGGAACTGAAGCTTTCTTT
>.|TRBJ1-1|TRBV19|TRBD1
CASSIKRAGGTITEAFF
TGTGCCAGTAGTATAAAGAGGGCAGGGGGCACAATCACTGAAGCTTTCTTT
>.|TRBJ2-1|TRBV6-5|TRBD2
CASSYSIVSGDNEQFF
TGTGCCAGCAGTTACTCGATTGTTAGCGGGGACAATGAGCAGTTCTTC
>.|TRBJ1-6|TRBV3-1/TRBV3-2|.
CASSQDRAGEGYNSPLHF
TGTGCCAGCAGCCAAGATAGGGCCGGTGAGGGGTATAATTCACCCCTCCACTTT
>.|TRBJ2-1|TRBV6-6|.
CASTPSARYNEQFF
TGTGCCAGCACCCCTTCGGCACGGTACAATGAGCAGTTCTTC
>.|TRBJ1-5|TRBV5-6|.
CASQGGPNQPQHF
TGTGCCAGCCAAGGGGGGCCCAATCAGCCCCAGCATTTT
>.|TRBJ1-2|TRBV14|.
CASSQVFGNGYTF
TGTGCCAGCAGCCAAGTCTTCGGGAATGGCTACACCTTC
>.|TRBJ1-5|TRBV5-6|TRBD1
CASSMTGMDNQPQHF
TGTGCCAGCAGCATGACAGGGATGGACAATCAGCCCCAGCATTTT
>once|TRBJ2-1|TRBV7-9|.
CASSLDRNEQFF
TGTGCCAGCAGCTTAGATCGCAATGAGCAGTTCTTC
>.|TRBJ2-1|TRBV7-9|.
CASSPGLYNNEQFF
TGTGCCAGCAGCCCGGGCCTTTATAACAATGAGCAGTTCTTC
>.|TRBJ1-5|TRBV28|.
CASWVGNQPQHF
TGTGCCAGCTGGGTTGGCAATCAGCCCCAGCATTTT
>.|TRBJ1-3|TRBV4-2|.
CASSQGEFSTIYF
TGTGCCAGCAGCCAAGGGGAATTCAGCACCATATATTTT
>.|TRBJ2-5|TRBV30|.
CAWIRATRGLYF
TGTGCCTGGATAAGGGCAACCAGGGGTTTGTACTTC
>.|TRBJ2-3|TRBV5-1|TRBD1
CASDETGAGVGTQYF
TGCGCCAGTGACGAGACAGGGGCAGGGGTGGGTACGCAGTATTTT
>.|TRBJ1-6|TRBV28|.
CASRLGLNRYNSPLHF
TGTGCCAGCAGGTTAGGACTGAACCGATATAATTCACCCCTCCACTTT